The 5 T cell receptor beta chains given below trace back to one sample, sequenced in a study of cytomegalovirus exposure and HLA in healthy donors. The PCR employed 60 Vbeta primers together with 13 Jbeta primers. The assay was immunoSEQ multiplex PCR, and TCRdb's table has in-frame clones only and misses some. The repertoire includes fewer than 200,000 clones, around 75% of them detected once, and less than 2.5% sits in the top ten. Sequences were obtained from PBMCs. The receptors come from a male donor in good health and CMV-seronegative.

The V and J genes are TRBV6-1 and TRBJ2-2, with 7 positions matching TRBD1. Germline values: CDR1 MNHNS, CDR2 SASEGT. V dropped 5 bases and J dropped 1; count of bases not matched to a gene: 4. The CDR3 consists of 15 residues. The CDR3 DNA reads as TGTGCCAGCAGTAAATACAGGGGGAACACCGGGGAGCTGTTTTTT. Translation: CASSKYRGNTGELFF.

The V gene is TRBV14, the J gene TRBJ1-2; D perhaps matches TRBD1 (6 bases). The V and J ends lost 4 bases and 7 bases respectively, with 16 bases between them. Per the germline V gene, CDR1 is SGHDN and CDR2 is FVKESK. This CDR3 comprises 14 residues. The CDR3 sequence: CASSPTAGAIGYTF. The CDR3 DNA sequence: TGTGCCAGCAGCCCCACCGCGGGGGCGATTGGCTACACCTTC.

The CDR3 region is CASTRLTEAFF. The CDR3 coding sequence is TGTGCCAGCACGAGGCTCACTGAAGCTTTCTTT. This sequence joins TRBV2 and TRBJ1-1; D remains ambiguous. The V and J ends lost 7 bases and 4 bases respectively, with 7 bases between them. Germline values: CDR1 SNHLY, CDR2 FYNNEI. This CDR3 has 11 residues.

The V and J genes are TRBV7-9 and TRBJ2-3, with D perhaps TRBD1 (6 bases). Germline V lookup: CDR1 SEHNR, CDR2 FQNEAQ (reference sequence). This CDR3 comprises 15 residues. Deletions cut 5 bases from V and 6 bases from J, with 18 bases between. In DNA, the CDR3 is TGTGCCAGCAGCGATCAACAGGGAGTAGGGGATACGCAGTATTTT. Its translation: CASSDQQGVGDTQYF.

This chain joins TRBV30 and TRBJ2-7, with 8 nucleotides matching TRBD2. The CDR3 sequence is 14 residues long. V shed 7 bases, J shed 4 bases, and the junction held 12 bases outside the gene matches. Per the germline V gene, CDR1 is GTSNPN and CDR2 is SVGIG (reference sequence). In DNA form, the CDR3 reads TGTGCCTATACCGGCGGGGGGCGCTTTTACGAGCAGTACTTC. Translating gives CAYTGGGRFYEQYF.